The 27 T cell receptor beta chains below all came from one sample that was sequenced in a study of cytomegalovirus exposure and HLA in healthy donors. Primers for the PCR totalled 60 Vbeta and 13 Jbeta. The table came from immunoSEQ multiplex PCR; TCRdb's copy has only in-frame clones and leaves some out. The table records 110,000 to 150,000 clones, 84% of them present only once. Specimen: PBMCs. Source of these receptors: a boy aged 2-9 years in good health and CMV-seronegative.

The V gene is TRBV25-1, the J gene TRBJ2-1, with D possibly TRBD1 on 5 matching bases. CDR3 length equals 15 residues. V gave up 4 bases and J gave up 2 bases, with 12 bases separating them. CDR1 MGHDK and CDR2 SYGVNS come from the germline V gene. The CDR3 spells CASSVEWGAYNEQFF. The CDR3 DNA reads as TGTGCCAGCAGTGTGGAGTGGGGCGCCTACAATGAGCAGTTCTTC.

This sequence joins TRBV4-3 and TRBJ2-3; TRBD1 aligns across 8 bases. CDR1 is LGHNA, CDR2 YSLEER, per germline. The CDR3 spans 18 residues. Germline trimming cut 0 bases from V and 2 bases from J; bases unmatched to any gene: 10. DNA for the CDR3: TGCGCCAGCAGCCAAGATTCCACAGGGGGTTTCCACACAGATACGCAGTATTTT. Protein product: CASSQDSTGGFHTDTQYF.

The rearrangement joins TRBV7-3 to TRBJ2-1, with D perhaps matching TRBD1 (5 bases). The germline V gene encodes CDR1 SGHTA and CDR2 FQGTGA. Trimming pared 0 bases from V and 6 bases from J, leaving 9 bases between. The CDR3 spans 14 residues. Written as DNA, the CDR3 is TGTGCCAGCAGCTTAACGGACATATCCAATGAGCAGTTCTTC. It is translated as CASSLTDISNEQFF.

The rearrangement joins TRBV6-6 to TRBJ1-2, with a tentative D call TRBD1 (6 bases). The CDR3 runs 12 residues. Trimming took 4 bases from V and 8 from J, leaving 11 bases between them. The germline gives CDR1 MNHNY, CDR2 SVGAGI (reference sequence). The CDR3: CASSSQGGGYTF. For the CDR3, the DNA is TGTGCCAGCAGTTCACAGGGTGGCGGCTACACCTTC.

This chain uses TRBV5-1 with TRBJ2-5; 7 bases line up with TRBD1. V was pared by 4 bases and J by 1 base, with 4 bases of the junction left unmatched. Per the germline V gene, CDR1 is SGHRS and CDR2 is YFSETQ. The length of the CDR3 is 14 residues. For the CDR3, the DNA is TGCGCCAGCAGCCCCACAGGGGTCCAAGAGACCCAGTACTTC. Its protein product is CASSPTGVQETQYF.

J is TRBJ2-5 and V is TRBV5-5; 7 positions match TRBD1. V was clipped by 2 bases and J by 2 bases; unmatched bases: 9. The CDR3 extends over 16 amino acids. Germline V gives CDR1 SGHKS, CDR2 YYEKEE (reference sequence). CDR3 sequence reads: CASSLWPRGLQETQYF. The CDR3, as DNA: TGTGCCAGCAGCTTATGGCCAAGGGGGCTTCAAGAGACCCAGTACTTC.

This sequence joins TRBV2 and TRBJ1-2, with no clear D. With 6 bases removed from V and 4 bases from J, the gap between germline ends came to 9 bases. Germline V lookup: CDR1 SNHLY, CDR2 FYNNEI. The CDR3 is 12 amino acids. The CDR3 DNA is TGTGCCAGCAGCGAGGAGAGCTATGGCTACACCTTC. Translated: CASSEESYGYTF. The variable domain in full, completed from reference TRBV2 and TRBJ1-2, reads EPEVTQTPSHQVTQMGQEVILRCVPISNHLYFYWYRQILGQKVEFLVSFYNNEISEKSEIFDDQFSVERPDGSNFTLKIRSTKLEDSAMYFCASSEESYGYTFGSGTRLTVV.

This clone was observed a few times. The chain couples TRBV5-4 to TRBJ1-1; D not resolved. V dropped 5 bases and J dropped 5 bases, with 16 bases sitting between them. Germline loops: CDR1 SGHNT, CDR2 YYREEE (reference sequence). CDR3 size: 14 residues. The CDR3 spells CASSPGKQRTEAFF. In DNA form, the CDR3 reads TGTGCCAGCAGTCCGGGAAAGCAGAGGACTGAAGCTTTCTTT.

The CDR3 protein is CASSGDRIYGYTF. CDR3 DNA: TGTGCCAGCAGTGGAGACAGAATCTATGGCTACACCTTC. The rearrangement joins TRBV2 to TRBJ1-2; perhaps TRBD1 as D (5 bases). CDR1 is SNHLY and CDR2 is FYNNEI in the germline V gene. Trimming removed 4 bases from V and 4 bases from J, with 10 bases in between. The CDR3 sequence is 13 residues long.

The CDR3 nucleotides are TGCAGCGTTAAAACCGGGACTAGCTATGGACCCTACGAGCAGTACTTC. Protein: CSVKTGTSYGPYEQYF. The genes are TRBV29-1 and TRBJ2-7; 9 bases line up with TRBD2. The V segment lost 5 bases and the J segment 2 bases; nucleotides outside the gene matches: 13. Germline V gene lookup returns CDR1 SQVTM and CDR2 ANQGSEA. The CDR3 consists of 16 residues.

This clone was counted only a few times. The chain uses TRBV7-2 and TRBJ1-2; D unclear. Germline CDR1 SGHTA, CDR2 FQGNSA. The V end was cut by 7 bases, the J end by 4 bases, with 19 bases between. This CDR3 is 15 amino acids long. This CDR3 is CASTLPARVAYGYTF. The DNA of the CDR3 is TGTGCCAGCACCCTCCCGGCGAGGGTGGCCTATGGCTACACCTTC.

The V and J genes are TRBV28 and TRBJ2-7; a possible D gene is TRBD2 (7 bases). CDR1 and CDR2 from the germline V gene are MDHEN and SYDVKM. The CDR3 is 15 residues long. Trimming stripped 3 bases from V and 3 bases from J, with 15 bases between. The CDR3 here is CASSLSFGGLYEQYF. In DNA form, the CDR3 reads TGTGCCAGCAGTTTGTCCTTCGGGGGGCTCTACGAGCAGTACTTC.

CDR3 protein: CASSRDRDNSPLHF. CDR3 in DNA: TGTGCCAGCAGCCGGGACAGAGATAATTCACCCCTCCACTTT. V is TRBV2 and J is TRBJ1-6; 7 nucleotides match TRBD1. The V gene end was trimmed by 6 bases and the J gene end by 5 bases; junction bases not matched to a gene: 4. Germline CDR1 and CDR2: SNHLY and FYNNEI. The length of the CDR3 is 14 residues. Full variable domain (missing parts from reference TRBV2 and TRBJ1-6): EPEVTQTPSHQVTQMGQEVILRCVPISNHLYFYWYRQILGQKVEFLVSFYNNEISEKSEIFDDQFSVERPDGSNFTLKIRSTKLEDSAMYFCASSRDRDNSPLHFGNGTRLTVT.

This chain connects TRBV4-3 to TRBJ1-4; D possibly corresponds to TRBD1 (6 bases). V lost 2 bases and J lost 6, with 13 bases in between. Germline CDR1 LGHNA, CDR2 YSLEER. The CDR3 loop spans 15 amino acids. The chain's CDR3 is CASSQTQGRDEKLFF. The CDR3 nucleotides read TGCGCCAGCAGCCAAACTCAGGGGCGGGATGAAAAACTGTTTTTT.

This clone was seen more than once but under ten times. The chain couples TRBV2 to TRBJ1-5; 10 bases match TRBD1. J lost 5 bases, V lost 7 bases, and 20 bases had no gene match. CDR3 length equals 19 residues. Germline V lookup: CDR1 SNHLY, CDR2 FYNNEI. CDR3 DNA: TGTGCCAGCACACAACGCTGGAGTGGGGACAGGGGTTTTGATCAGCCCCAGCATTTT. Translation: CASTQRWSGDRGFDQPQHF.

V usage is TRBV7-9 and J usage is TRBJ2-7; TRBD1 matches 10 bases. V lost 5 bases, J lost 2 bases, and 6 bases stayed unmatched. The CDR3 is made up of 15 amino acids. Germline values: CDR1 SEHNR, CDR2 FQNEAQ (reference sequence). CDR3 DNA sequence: TGTGCCAGCAGCCGGATCGGGACAGGGGCCTACGAGCAGTACTTC. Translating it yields CASSRIGTGAYEQYF. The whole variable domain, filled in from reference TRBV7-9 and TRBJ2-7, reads DTGVSQNPRHKITKRGQNVTFRCDPISEHNRLYWYRQTLGQGPEFLTYFQNEAQLEKSRLLSDRFSAERPKGSFSTLEIQRTEQGDSAMYLCASSRIGTGAYEQYFGPGTRLTVT.

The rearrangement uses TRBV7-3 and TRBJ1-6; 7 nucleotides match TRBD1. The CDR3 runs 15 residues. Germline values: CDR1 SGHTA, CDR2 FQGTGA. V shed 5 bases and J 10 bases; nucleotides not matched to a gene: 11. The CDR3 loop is CASSLQGGKSSPLHF. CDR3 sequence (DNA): TGTGCCAGCAGCCTCCAGGGGGGAAAGTCGTCACCCCTCCACTTT.

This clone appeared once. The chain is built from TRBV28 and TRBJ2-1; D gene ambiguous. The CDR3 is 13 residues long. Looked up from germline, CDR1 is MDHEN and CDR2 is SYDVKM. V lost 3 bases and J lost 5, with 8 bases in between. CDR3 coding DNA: TGTGCCAGCAGTTTGCGATCAAACAATGAGCAGTTCTTC. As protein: CASSLRSNNEQFF.

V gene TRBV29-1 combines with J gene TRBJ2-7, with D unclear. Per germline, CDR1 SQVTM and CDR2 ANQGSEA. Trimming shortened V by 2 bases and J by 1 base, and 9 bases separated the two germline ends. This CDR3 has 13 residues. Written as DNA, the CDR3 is TGCAGCGTTGAATCGAGGTCTTCCTACGAGCAGTACTTC. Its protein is CSVESRSSYEQYF.

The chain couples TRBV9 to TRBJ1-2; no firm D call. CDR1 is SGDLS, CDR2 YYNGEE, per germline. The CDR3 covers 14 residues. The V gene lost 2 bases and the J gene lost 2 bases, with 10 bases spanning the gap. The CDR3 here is CASSVSSDNYGYTF. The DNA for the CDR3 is TGTGCCAGCAGCGTGAGTAGCGACAACTATGGCTACACCTTC.

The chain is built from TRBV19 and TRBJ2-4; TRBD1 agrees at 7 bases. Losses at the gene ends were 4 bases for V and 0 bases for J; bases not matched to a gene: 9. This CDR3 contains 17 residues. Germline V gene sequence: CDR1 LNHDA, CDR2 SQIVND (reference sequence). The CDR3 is CASSTSWDSLAKNIQYF. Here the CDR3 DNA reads TGTGCCAGTAGTACCTCTTGGGACAGCCTAGCCAAAAACATTCAGTACTTC.

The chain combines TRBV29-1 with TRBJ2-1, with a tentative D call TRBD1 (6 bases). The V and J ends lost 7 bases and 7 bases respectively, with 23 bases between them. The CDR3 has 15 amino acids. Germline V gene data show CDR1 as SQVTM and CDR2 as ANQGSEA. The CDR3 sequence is CSEQQGAWTWNEQFF. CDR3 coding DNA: TGCAGCGAGCAACAGGGCGCGTGGACATGGAATGAGCAGTTCTTC.

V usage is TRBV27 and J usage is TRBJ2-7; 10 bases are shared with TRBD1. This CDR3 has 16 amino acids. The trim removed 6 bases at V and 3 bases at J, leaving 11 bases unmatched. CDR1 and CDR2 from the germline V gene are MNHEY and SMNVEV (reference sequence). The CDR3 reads CASRQSGQGKSYEQYF. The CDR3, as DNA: TGTGCCAGCAGGCAATCGGGACAGGGGAAGAGCTACGAGCAGTACTTC.

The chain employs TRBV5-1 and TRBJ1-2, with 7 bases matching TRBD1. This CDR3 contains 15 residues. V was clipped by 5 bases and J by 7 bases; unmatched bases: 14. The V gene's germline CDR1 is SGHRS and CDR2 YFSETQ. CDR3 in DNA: TGCGCCAGCAGTTTCGAGGGGGCAGGCAATAGTGGCTACACCTTC. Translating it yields CASSFEGAGNSGYTF.

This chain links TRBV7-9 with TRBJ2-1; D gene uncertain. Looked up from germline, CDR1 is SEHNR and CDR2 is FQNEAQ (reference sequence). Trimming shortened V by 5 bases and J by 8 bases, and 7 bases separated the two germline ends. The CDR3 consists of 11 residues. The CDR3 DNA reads TGTGCCAGCAGCCTCCCGGATGAGCAGTTCTTC. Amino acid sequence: CASSLPDEQFF.

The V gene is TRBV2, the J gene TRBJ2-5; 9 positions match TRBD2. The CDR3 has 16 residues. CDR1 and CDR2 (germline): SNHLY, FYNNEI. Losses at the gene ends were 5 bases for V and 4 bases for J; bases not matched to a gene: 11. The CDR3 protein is CASSPHWREGRETQYF. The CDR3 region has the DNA TGTGCCAGCAGTCCCCATTGGCGGGAGGGTCGAGAGACCCAGTACTTC.

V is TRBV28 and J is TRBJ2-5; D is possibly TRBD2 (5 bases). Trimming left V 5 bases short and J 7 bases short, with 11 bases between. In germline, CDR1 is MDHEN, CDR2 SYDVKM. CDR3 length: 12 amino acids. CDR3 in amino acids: CASSPLGRTQYF. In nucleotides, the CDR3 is TGTGCCAGCAGTCCTTTAGGGAGGACCCAGTACTTC. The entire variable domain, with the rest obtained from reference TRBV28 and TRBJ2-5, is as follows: DVKVTQSSRYLVKRTGEKVFLECVQDMDHENMFWYRQDPGLGLRLIYFSYDVKMKEKGDIPEGYSVSREKKERFSLILESASTNQTSMYLCASSPLGRTQYFGPGTRLLVL.